This T cell receptor beta chain is from a study of human T cells and chemical hapten exposure. In its sample, this clonotype was seen a few times. The CDR3 consists of 13 residues. In germline, CDR1 is MNHNS, CDR2 SASEGT. V lost 8 bases, J lost 2 bases, and 11 bases lay in between. From the RACE reads, TCRdb called clonotypes with MiXCR, one entry per CDR3 protein. The sample holds around 360,000 distinct CDR3 sequences, about 6.3% seen once. Sample time point: patch test 2, 6 weeks after DPC sensitization. Stated treatment: therapeutic diphenylcyclopropenone sensitization with weekly scalp DPC. Sequenced here: whole blood, sampled in connection with sensitization to the hapten diphenylcyclopropenone (DPC). The receptor comes from a woman younger than 35 with alopecia areata. Some clones in this sample may be carry-over from other donors' samples. This chain connects TRBV6-1 to TRBJ2-3; D may be TRBD1 (5 bases). For the CDR3, the DNA is TGTGCCAGCTCCGACAGATACACAGATACGCAGTATTTT. Translation: CASSDRYTDTQYF.